Sequencing of this T cell receptor (beta chain) was carried out in a study of blood T cell repertoires in COVID-19. Turning to the study itself: From the United States, Italy and Spain came samples of acute and convalescent COVID-19. From T cells, B-cell-depleted T cells, or PBMCs came the material, which was cDNA or gDNA.

Original handling: How many nucleated cells were present was estimated from reference gene primer amplification. TCRdb keeps only in-frame clones here, not all; method: immunoSEQ multiplex PCR. That table supplies the V and J calls and clone size; D and trimming were determined from the DNA. Here the sample spans 200,000 to 250,000 clones, 84% being singletons. The V end was cut by 4 bases, the J end by 5 bases, with 6 bases between. The CDR3 sequence is 11 residues long. The V call is TRBV12-3 or TRBV12-4, the J call TRBJ2-7; perhaps TRBD1 as D (5 bases). This sequence originates from a woman in her 40s who had recovered from COVID-19. Sequencing used peripheral blood. The CDR3 here is CASSSGNEQYF. CDR3 DNA: TGTGCCAGCAGTTCAGGGAACGAGCAGTACTTC.